These 16 T cell receptor beta chains share one sample of origin, sequenced in a study of T cell responses to AZD1222 COVID-19 vaccine. Sequenced by immunoSEQ multiplex PCR; TCRdb stores in-frame clones only, minus some. The sample has approximately 270,000 clones; 85% to 95% are singletons. Sequencing used peripheral blood, obtained 28 days after the second AZD1222 dose. These TCRs come from an adult who received the AZD1222 COVID-19 vaccine.

The chain has TRBV19 and TRBJ2-6; unclear D gene. The germline gives CDR1 LNHDA, CDR2 SQIVND (reference sequence). The length of the CDR3 is 15 residues. The germline V and J ends were trimmed by 2 bases and 2 bases, with 7 bases remaining between them. The CDR3 DNA sequence: TGTGCCAGTAGTATATCGTTTGCTGGGGCCAACGTCCTGACTTTC. Encoded protein: CASSISFAGANVLTF.

This chain uses TRBV3-1 (or the pseudogene TRBV3-2) with TRBJ2-4; 9 positions match TRBD2. The J segment lost 0 bases and the V segment lost 4 bases, leaving 22 bases of the junction unmatched. The CDR3 totals 22 residues. Germline V CDR1 and CDR2: LGHDT, YNNKEL (reference sequence). The CDR3 protein is CASSPDSGGPYSSSLAKNIQYF. CDR3 coding DNA: TGTGCCAGCAGCCCAGATAGCGGGGGCCCTTATTCCTCCTCGCTAGCCAAAAACATTCAGTACTTC.

This rearrangement joins TRBV19 to TRBJ1-5, with no clear D. Germline V lookup: CDR1 LNHDA, CDR2 SQIVND (reference sequence). This CDR3 comprises 15 residues. Trimming shortened V by 1 base and J by 3 bases, and 10 bases separated the two germline ends. CDR3 amino acids: CASSIASGYNQPQHF. The CDR3 coding sequence is TGTGCCAGTAGTATAGCTTCCGGATACAATCAGCCCCAGCATTTT.

This clone was found once. The gene calls are TRBV3-1 (or the pseudogene TRBV3-2) and TRBJ1-2, with D unresolved. Trimming pared 1 base from V and 6 bases from J, leaving 12 bases between. This CDR3 comprises 14 residues. CDR1 LGHDT and CDR2 YNNKEL come from the germline V gene (reference sequence). The CDR3 reads CASSQGRVANGYTF. The CDR3 nucleotides are TGTGCCAGCAGCCAAGGGAGGGTGGCGAATGGCTACACCTTC.

The chain uses TRBV5-1 and TRBJ1-2; 7 nucleotides agree with TRBD1. J gave up 6 bases and V 5 bases, and 13 bases lay outside the gene matches. The CDR3 extends over 15 amino acids. Germline V gene lookup returns CDR1 SGHRS and CDR2 YFSETQ. DNA for the CDR3: TGCGCCAGCAGTCCCGAGGGGGCGCCCCTGGATGGCTACACCTTC. This gives the protein CASSPEGAPLDGYTF.

The chain uses TRBV28 and TRBJ1-5; D call uncertain. In germline, CDR1 is MDHEN, CDR2 SYDVKM. The CDR3 is 14 residues long. Trimming removed 3 bases at V and 6 bases at J, with 12 bases between. CDR3 sequence: CASSLMGGFQPQHF. CDR3 in DNA: TGTGCCAGCAGTTTGATGGGAGGCTTTCAGCCCCAGCATTTT.

The chain carries TRBV21-1 and TRBJ2-2; the table's TRBD1 call for D was not verified on the DNA. TRBV21-1 constitutes a pseudogene. The CDR3 has 14 amino acids. The CDR3 DNA sequence: TGTGCCAGGAACAGGGGAAAGAACACCGGGGAGCTGTTTTTT. Its protein is CARNRGKNTGELFF.

The chain recombines TRBV7-7 with TRBJ2-2; 11 bases agree with TRBD1. Germline V CDR1 and CDR2: SSHAT, FNYEAQ (reference sequence). CDR3 length: 16 residues. With V trimmed by 5 bases and J by 6 bases, 8 bases remained unmatched. CDR3 amino acids: CASSQGRTGGPGELFF. The CDR3 DNA reads TGTGCCAGCAGCCAGGGGCGGACAGGGGGCCCCGGGGAGCTGTTTTTT.

The chain couples TRBV5-5 to TRBJ2-1; 10 bases are a match to TRBD2. Germline lookup yields CDR1 SGHKS and CDR2 YYEKEE (reference sequence). This CDR3 is 13 amino acids long. V shed 3 bases and J 8 bases; nucleotides not matched to a gene: 2. The CDR3 protein is CASSWGTSDEQFF. In DNA form, the CDR3 reads TGTGCCAGCAGCTGGGGGACTAGCGATGAGCAGTTCTTC.

The chain couples TRBV20-1 to TRBJ2-7; TRBD1 aligns across 9 bases. Looked up from germline, CDR1 is DFQATT and CDR2 is SNEGSKA (reference sequence). CDR3 length equals 13 residues. V shed 3 bases and J 3 bases; nucleotides not matched to a gene: 3. This CDR3 reads CSASRDRDYEQYF. Here the CDR3 DNA reads TGCAGTGCTAGTAGGGACAGGGACTACGAGCAGTACTTC.

This chain joins TRBV6-5 and TRBJ2-7, with 8 bases lining up with TRBD2. Germline V lookup: CDR1 MNHEY, CDR2 SVGAGI. This CDR3 comprises 13 residues. The V segment lost 9 bases and the J segment 4 bases; nucleotides outside the gene matches: 8. CDR3 amino acids: CARPRSGSYEQYF. The DNA for the CDR3 is TGTGCCAGACCCAGAAGCGGGAGTTACGAGCAGTACTTC.

This clone was seen only a few times. V and J are TRBV18 and TRBJ2-3; D may be TRBD2 (6 bases). The germline CDR1 and CDR2 sequences are KGHSH and LQKENI. This CDR3 spans 15 amino acids. Trimming left V 6 bases short and J 2 bases short, with 15 bases between. The CDR3, as DNA: TGTGCCAGCTCGCCCCGGGACTCCTACACAGATACGCAGTATTTT. This encodes CASSPRDSYTDTQYF.

The V gene is TRBV7-9, the J gene TRBJ1-2; D call uncertain. Between the trimmed V and J ends, which lost 0 bases and 5 bases, there was a span of 7 bases. Germline V gene lookup returns CDR1 SEHNR and CDR2 FQNEAQ (reference sequence). The CDR3 runs 13 residues. The CDR3 sequence: CASSLAWDYGYTF. The DNA of the CDR3 is TGTGCCAGCAGCTTAGCCTGGGATTATGGCTACACCTTC.

The chain uses TRBV27 and TRBJ1-1; TRBD1 might be the D (6 bases). Germline lookup yields CDR1 MNHEY and CDR2 SMNVEV (reference sequence). V gave up 3 bases and J gave up 1 base, with 12 bases separating them. The CDR3 spans 15 residues. For the CDR3, the DNA is TGTGCCAGCAGTTTGGAGGGGGTCTGGAACACTGAAGCTTTCTTT. Encoded protein: CASSLEGVWNTEAFF.

The rearrangement links TRBV25-1 to TRBJ1-3; no firm D call. Germline V gene sequence: CDR1 MGHDK, CDR2 SYGVNS. The CDR3 sequence is 16 residues long. Trimming took 3 bases from V and 4 from J, leaving 16 bases between them. The CDR3 bases are TGTGCCAGCAGTGAGTCATGGGCAGGTCGGGGAAACACCATATATTTT. This gives the protein CASSESWAGRGNTIYF.

As DNA, the CDR3 is TGTGCCATCAGTGAGCGGACAGGTGTGTATGGCTACACCTTC. Protein product: CAISERTGVYGYTF. This chain uses TRBV10-3 with TRBJ1-2; TRBD1 matches at 7 bases. With V trimmed by 2 bases and J by 5 bases, 5 bases remained unmatched. Germline V gene lookup returns CDR1 ENHRY and CDR2 SYGVKD. The CDR3 extends over 14 amino acids.